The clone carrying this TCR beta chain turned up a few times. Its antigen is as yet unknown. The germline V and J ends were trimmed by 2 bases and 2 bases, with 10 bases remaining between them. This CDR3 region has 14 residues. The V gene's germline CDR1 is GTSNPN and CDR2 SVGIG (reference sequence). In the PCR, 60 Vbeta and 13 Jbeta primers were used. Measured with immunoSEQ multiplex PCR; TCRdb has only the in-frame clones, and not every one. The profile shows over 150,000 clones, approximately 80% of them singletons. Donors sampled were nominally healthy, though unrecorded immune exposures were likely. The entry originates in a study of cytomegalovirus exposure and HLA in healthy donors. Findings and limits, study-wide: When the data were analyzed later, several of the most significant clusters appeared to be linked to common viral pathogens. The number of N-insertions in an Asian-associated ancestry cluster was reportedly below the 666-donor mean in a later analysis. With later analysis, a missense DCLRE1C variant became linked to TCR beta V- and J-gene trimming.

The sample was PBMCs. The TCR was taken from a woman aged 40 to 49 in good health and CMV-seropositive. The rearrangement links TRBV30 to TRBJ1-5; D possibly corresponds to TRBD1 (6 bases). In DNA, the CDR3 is TGTGCCTGGAGTCTCGAGGGGGGCAATCAGCCCCAGCATTTT. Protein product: CAWSLEGGNQPQHF.